This T cell receptor (beta chain) was profiled in a study of T-cell reconstitution after alpha-beta-depleted transplantation in children. It was with unique molecular identifiers that the TCRbeta library was prepared. TCRdb re-analysed the PCR reads in MiXCR, keeping a single row per CDR3 protein. The profile shows about 540,000 distinct CDR3 sequences, 15% to 20% of them singletons. The germline CDR1 and CDR2 sequences are SGHRS and YFSETQ. Trimming shortened V by 1 base and J by 0 bases, and 9 bases separated the two germline ends. The CDR3 has 15 residues. The receptor's source is a human donor who donated a stem cell graft to a child with acute lymphoblastic leukemia. The sequenced sample was PBMCs from the stem cell graft donor, obtained from the stem cell graft. The chain links TRBV5-1 to TRBJ2-3; D remains unclear. CDR3 bases: TGCGCCAGCAGCTTGATAACAGCTAGCACAGATACGCAGTATTTT. This codes for CASSLITASTDTQYF.